The rows below give T cell receptor beta chains drawn from one sample of a study of CD8+CD57+ T cells in acquired aplastic anemia. TCRdb used MiXCR to reprocess the reads, holding one entry per CDR3 protein. The sample contains 190,000 or so distinct CDR3 sequences, over 55% of which appear only once. The specimen sequenced was sorted CD4+, CD8+, or CD8+CD57+ T cells (not recorded which) from PBMCs. All receptors derive from a human donor in good health. The CDR3 runs from the conserved cysteine through the conserved F or W. The D gene is left open where the match is weak. Clone size, where shown, is once, few, many, or a class for clones that have expanded.

d_call	clone_size	j_call	v_call	cdr3_aa	cdr3_nt
.	.	TRBJ1-5	TRBV7-8	CASSHSNQPQHF	TGTGCCAGCAGTCATAGCAATCAGCCCCAGCATTTT
TRBD1	.	TRBJ2-2	TRBV6-4	CASKGQVNTGELFF	TGTGCCAGCAAGGGACAGGTTAACACCGGGGAGCTGTTTTTT
.	.	TRBJ2-3	TRBV20-1	CSARDLGTTDTQYF	TGCAGTGCTAGAGATTTGGGGACCACAGATACGCAGTATTTT
.	.	TRBJ1-5	TRBV2	CASSPVGGGQPQHF	TGTGCCAGCAGCCCCGTGGGGGGCGGTCAGCCCCAGCATTTT
.	few	TRBJ1-2	TRBV7-3	CASSLGGAAGYTF	TGTGCCAGCAGCTTGGGGGGGGCAGCTGGCTACACCTTC
.	few	TRBJ1-1	TRBV10-3	CAIRDSGAASNTEAFF	TGTGCCATCAGGGATTCGGGGGCAGCCTCGAACACTGAAGCTTTCTTT
.	.	TRBJ2-1	TRBV2	CASSDGGAYNEQFF	TGTGCCAGCAGTGACGGGGGAGCATACAATGAGCAGTTCTTC
TRBD2	.	TRBJ2-5	TRBV9	CASSVAASGGQETQYF	TGTGCCAGCAGCGTAGCGGCTAGCGGGGGGCAAGAGACCCAGTACTTC
TRBD2	.	TRBJ2-7	TRBV20-1	CSARDPLAGEAVEQYF	TGCAGTGCTAGAGATCCGCTAGCGGGAGAGGCGGTCGAGCAGTACTTC
TRBD1	.	TRBJ1-4	TRBV19	CASTDTPGGKLFF	TGTGCCAGTACCGACACCCCAGGGGGAAAACTGTTTTTT
.	.	TRBJ2-3	TRBV10-3	CAIKEGRGSDTQYF	TGTGCCATCAAGGAGGGGCGCGGGTCAGATACGCAGTATTTT
.	.	TRBJ2-3	TRBV5-6	CASSDRRDTQYF	TGTGCCAGCAGTGACCGGAGAGATACGCAGTATTTT
.	many	TRBJ1-2	TRBV27	CASRKLGVYGYTF	TGTGCCAGCCGGAAATTGGGGGTCTATGGCTACACCTTC
TRBD1	few	TRBJ1-3	TRBV10-3	CAISDQQGGGNTIYF	TGTGCCATCAGTGACCAACAGGGGGGCGGAAACACCATATATTTT
.	.	TRBJ2-7	TRBV2	CASSGGQYYEQYF	TGTGCCAGCAGCGGAGGACAGTACTACGAGCAGTACTTC
.	.	TRBJ1-6	TRBV11-2	CASTDNSPLHF	TGTGCCAGCACCGATAATTCACCCCTCCACTTT
.	.	TRBJ2-7	TRBV7-3	CASSQVLRRGSEQYF	TGCGCCAGCAGCCAAGTGCTTCGTCGGGGGTCCGAGCAGTACTTC
TRBD1	.	TRBJ1-1	TRBV19	CASSTPTGDDDTEAFF	TGTGCCAGTAGTACCCCGACAGGGGACGACGACACTGAAGCTTTCTTT
.	.	TRBJ1-1	TRBV6-6	CASSYSIKDTEAFF	TGTGCCAGCAGTTACTCAATCAAGGACACTGAAGCTTTCTTT
.	many	TRBJ2-5	TRBV7-6	CASSLVEREPYF	TGTGCCAGCAGCTTAGTGGAACGGGAGCCGTACTTC
TRBD1	.	TRBJ1-1	TRBV7-2	CASSRRQGARGTEAFF	TGTGCCAGCAGCCGCCGCCAGGGGGCAAGAGGTACTGAAGCTTTCTTT
.	many	TRBJ2-1	TRBV7-2	CASSSTRDNEQFF	TGTGCCAGCAGCTCGACAAGGGACAATGAGCAGTTCTTC
.	.	TRBJ1-5	TRBV15	CATSRDDRGVQPQHF	TGTGCCACCAGCAGAGATGACAGAGGTGTACAGCCCCAGCATTTT
.	few	TRBJ2-7	TRBV2	CASSWDTGEQYF	TGTGCCAGCAGCTGGGACACCGGGGAGCAGTACTTC
TRBD1	large	TRBJ1-1	TRBV15	CATSIIDRGPATTEAFF	TGTGCCACCAGCATCATCGACAGGGGCCCAGCGACGACTGAAGCTTTCTTT
.	.	TRBJ2-7	TRBV2	CATSYHSYEQYF	TGTGCCACCTCGTACCACTCCTACGAGCAGTACTTC
.	.	TRBJ1-1	TRBV7-2	CASSPDSESFF	TGTGCCAGCAGCCCGGACAGTGAATCTTTCTTT
.	.	TRBJ2-7	TRBV10-2	CASSDGDSYEQYF	TGCGCCAGCAGTGATGGGGATTCCTACGAGCAGTACTTC
.	.	TRBJ1-6	TRBV7-3	CASSLLNSPLHF	TGTGCCAGCAGCTTGTTGAATTCACCCCTCCACTTT
.	.	TRBJ2-3	TRBV6-6	CASRVGSLKTDTQYF	TGTGCCAGCAGAGTTGGGTCCCTGAAAACAGATACGCAGTATTTT
TRBD2	.	TRBJ2-3	TRBV24-1	CATSDPGGGSTDTQYF	TGTGCCACCAGTGATCCGGGGGGGGGAAGCACAGATACGCAGTATTTT
.	.	TRBJ2-1	TRBV20-1	CSAIVRPNEQFF	TGCAGTGCTATCGTACGTCCCAATGAGCAGTTCTTC
TRBD2	many	TRBJ2-2	TRBV7-8	CASRPAGEAGELFF	TGTGCCAGCAGACCAGCGGGGGAGGCCGGGGAGCTGTTTTTT
.	.	TRBJ2-7	TRBV20-1	CSAPFRRNTRSSYEQYF	TGCAGTGCTCCCTTCCGACGAAATACAAGGAGCTCCTACGAGCAGTACTTC
.	.	TRBJ2-3	TRBV27	CATAHGGLQYF	TGTGCCACCGCCCACGGGGGTCTCCAGTATTTT
.	.	TRBJ2-1	TRBV20-1	CSASQGGYEQFF	TGCAGTGCTAGCCAGGGTGGCTATGAGCAGTTCTTC
TRBD1	.	TRBJ2-3	TRBV10-3	CAISVARGQADTQYF	TGTGCCATCAGTGTAGCCAGGGGGCAGGCAGATACGCAGTATTTT
.	.	TRBJ2-7	TRBV7-9	CASSLQYGTQTYEQYF	TGTGCCAGCAGCTTGCAATACGGGACACAAACCTACGAGCAGTACTTC
.	once	TRBJ1-1	TRBV15	CATNRDADSDTEAFF	TGTGCCACCAACCGAGACGCTGATTCGGACACTGAAGCTTTCTTT
.	.	TRBJ2-2	TRBV7-8	CASSLAQGTGELFF	TGTGCCAGCAGCTTAGCCCAGGGCACCGGGGAGCTGTTTTTT